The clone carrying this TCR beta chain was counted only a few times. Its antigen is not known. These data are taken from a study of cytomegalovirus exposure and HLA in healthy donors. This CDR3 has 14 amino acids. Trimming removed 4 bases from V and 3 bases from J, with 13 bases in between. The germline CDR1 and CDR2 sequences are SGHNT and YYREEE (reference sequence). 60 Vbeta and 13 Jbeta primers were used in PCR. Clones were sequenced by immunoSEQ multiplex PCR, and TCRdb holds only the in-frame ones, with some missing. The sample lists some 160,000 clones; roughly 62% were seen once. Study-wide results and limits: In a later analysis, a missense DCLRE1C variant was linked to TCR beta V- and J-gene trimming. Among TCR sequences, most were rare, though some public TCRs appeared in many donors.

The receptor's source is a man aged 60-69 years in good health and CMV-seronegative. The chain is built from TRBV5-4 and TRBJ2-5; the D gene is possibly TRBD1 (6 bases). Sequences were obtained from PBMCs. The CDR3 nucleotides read TGTGCCAGCAGCGGAGTCAACAGGGAAGAGACCCAGTACTTC. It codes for CASSGVNREETQYF.